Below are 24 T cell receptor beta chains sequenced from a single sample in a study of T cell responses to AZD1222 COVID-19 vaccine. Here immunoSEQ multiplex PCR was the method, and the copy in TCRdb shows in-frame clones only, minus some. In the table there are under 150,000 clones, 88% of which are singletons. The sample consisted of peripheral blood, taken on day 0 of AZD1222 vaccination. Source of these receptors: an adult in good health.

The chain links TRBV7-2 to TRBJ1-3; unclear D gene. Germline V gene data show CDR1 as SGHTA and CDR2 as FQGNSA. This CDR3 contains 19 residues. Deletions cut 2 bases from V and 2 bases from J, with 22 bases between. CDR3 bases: TGTGCCAGCAGCTTATTTATTGGTAGGAGCCATCCTGCTGGAAACACCATATATTTT. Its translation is CASSLFIGRSHPAGNTIYF. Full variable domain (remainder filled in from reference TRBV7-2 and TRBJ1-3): GAGVSQSPSNKVTEKGKDVELRCDPISGHTALYWYRQSLGQGLEFLIYFQGNSAPDKSGLPSDRFSAERTGGSVSTLTIQRTQQEDSAVYLCASSLFIGRSHPAGNTIYFGEGSWLTVV.

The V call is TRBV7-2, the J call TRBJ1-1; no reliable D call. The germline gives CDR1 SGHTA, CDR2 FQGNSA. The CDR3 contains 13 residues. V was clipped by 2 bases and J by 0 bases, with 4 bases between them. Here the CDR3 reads CASSLSMNTEAFF. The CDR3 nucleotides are TGTGCCAGCAGCTTATCCATGAACACTGAAGCTTTCTTT.

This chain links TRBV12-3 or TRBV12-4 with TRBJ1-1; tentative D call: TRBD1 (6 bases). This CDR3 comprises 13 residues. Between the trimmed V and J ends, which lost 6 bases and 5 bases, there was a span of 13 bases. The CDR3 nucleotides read TGTGCCAGCAGCTGGACAGTATCTACTGAAGCTTTCTTT. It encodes CASSWTVSTEAFF.

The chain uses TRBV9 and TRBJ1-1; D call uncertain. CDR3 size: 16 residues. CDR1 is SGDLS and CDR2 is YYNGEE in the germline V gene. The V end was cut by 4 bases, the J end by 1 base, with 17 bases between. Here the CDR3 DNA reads TGTGCCAGCAGCCCCCCCCGGGTAGGACCGAACACTGAAGCTTTCTTT. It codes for CASSPPRVGPNTEAFF.

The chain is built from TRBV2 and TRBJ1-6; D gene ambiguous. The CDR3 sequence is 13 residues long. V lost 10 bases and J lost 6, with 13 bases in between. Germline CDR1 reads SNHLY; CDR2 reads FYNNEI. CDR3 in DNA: TGTGCCACCAAGCGGGGATCTAATTCACCCCTCCACTTT. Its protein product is CATKRGSNSPLHF.

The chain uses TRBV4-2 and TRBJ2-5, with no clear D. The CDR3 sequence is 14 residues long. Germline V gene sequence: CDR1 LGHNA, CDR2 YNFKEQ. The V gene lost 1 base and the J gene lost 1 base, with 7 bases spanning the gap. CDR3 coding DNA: TGTGCCAGCAGCCAAGGGCAACTCCAAGAGACCCAGTACTTC. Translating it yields CASSQGQLQETQYF.

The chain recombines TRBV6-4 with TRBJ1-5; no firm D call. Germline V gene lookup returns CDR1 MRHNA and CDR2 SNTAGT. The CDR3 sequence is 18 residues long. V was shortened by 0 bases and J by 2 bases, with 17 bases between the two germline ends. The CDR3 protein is CASSDSSLRRLGNQPQHF. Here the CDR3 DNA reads TGTGCCAGCAGTGACTCGAGTCTGAGAAGATTGGGCAATCAGCCCCAGCATTTT.

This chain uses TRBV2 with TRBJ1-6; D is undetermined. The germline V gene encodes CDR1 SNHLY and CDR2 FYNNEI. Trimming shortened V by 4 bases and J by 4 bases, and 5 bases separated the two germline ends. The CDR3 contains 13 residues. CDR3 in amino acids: CASSAEYNSPLHF. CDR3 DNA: TGTGCCAGCAGTGCGGAATATAATTCACCCCTCCACTTT.

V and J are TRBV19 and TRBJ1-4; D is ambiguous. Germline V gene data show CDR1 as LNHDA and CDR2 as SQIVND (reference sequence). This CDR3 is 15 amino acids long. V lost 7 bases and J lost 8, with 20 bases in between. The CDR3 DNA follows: TGTGCCAGTACCTCGGCCGTTAGAGGTAGCGAAAAACTGTTTTTT. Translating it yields CASTSAVRGSEKLFF.

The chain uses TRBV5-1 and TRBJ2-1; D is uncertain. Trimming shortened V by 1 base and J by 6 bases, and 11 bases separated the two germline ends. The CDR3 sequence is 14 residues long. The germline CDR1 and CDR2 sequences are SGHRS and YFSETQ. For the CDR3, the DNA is TGCGCCAGCAGCTTGTGGAGTTCCGGCAATGAGCAGTTCTTC. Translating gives CASSLWSSGNEQFF.

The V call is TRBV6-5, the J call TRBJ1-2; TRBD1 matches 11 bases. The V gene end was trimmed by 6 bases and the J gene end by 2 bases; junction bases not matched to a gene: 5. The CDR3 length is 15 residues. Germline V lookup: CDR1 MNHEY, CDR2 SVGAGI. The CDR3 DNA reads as TGTGCCAGCAGAACCCGGACAGGGGGCAACTATGGCTACACCTTC. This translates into CASRTRTGGNYGYTF.

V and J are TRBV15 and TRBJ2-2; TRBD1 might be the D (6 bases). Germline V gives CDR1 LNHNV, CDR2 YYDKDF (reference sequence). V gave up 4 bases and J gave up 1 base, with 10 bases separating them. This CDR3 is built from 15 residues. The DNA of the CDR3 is TGTGCCACCAGCAAAGGGGGTGTGAACACCGGGGAGCTGTTTTTT. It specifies CATSKGGVNTGELFF.

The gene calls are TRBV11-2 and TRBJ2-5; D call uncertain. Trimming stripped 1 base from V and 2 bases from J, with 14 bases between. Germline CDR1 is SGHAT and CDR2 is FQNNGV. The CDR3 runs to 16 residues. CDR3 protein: CASSLAARRLQETQYF. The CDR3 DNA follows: TGTGCCAGCAGCTTAGCGGCCAGGAGACTTCAAGAGACCCAGTACTTC.

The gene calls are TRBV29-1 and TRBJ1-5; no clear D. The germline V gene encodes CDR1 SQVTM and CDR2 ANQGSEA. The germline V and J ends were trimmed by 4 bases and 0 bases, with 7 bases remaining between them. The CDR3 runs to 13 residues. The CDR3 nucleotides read TGCAGCGTTGTGGTTGATAGCAATCAGCCCCAGCATTTT. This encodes CSVVVDSNQPQHF. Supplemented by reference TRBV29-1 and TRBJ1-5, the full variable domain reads SAVISQKPSRDICQRGTSLTIQCQVDSQVTMMFWYRQQPGQSLTLIATANQGSEATYESGFVIDKFPISRPNLTFSTLTVSNMSPEDSSIYLCSVVVDSNQPQHFGDGTRLSIL.

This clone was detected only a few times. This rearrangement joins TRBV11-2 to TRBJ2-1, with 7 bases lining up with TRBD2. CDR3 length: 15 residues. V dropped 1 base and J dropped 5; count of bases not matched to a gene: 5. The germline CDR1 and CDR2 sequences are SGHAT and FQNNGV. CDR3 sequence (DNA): TGTGCCAGCAGCTTAGGGCCCGGGACTAACAATGAGCAGTTCTTC. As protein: CASSLGPGTNNEQFF.

CDR3 bases: TGTGCCACCAGTGATTTAGGGAGTGAGCAGTTCTTC. Translating gives CATSDLGSEQFF. The V and J genes are TRBV24-1 and TRBJ2-1, with D perhaps TRBD2 (5 bases). The CDR3 has 12 residues. CDR1 KGHDR and CDR2 SFDVKD come from the germline V gene. Trimming cost V 1 base and J 9 bases, with 6 bases left between them.

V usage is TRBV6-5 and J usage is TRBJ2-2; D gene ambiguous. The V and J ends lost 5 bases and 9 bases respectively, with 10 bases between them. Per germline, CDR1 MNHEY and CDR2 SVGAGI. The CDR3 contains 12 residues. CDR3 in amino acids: CASSTVARELFF. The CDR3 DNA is TGTGCCAGCAGTACCGTAGCCAGGGAGCTGTTTTTT.

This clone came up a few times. The CDR3 loop reads CASSYSTGGYTF. CDR3 nucleotides: TGTGCCAGCAGTTACTCGACCGGGGGCTACACCTTC. This sequence joins TRBV6-6 and TRBJ1-2, with D unclear. This CDR3 has 12 amino acids. Trimming took off 0 bases at V and 8 bases at J, with 7 bases between the two ends. In germline, CDR1 is MNHNY, CDR2 SVGAGI (reference sequence).

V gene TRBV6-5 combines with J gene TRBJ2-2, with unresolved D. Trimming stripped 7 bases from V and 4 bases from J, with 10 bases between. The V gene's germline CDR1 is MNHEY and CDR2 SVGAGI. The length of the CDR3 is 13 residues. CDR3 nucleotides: TGTGCCAGCAAGGCAGGTTTCACCGGGGAGCTGTTTTTT. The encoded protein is CASKAGFTGELFF.

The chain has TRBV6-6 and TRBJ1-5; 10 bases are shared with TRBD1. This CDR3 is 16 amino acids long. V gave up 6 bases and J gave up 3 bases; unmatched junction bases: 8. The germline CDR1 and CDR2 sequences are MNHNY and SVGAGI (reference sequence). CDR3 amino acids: CASSYGTGDSNQPQHF. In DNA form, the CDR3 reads TGTGCCAGCAGCTACGGGACAGGGGACTCCAATCAGCCCCAGCATTTT.

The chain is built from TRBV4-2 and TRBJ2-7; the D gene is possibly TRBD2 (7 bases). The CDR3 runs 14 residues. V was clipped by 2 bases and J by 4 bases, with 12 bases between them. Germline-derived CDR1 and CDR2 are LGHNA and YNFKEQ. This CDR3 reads CASSQIGGGYEQYF. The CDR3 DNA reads TGTGCCAGCAGCCAAATAGGGGGGGGGTACGAGCAGTACTTC.

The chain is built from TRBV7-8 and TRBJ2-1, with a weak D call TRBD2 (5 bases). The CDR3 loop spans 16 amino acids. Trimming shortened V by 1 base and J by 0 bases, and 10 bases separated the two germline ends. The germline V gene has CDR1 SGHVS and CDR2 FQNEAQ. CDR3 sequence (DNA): TGTGCCAGCAGCTTAGATCCGGGGAGCTCCTACAATGAGCAGTTCTTC. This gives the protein CASSLDPGSSYNEQFF.

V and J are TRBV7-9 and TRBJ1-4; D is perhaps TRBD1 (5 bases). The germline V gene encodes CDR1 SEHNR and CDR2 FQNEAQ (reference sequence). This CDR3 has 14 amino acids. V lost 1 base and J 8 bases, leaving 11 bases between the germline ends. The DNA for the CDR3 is TGTGCCAGCAGCTTAGGGGGGGTACGGGAAAAACTGTTTTTT. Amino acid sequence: CASSLGGVREKLFF.

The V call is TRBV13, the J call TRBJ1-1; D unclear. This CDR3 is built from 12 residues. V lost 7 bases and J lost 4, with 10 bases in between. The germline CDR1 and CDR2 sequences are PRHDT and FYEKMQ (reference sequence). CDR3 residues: CASTSWGTEAFF. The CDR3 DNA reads TGTGCCAGCACCTCGTGGGGCACTGAAGCTTTCTTT. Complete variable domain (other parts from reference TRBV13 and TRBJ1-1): AAGVIQSPRHLIKEKRETATLKCYPIPRHDTVYWYQQGPGQDPQFLISFYEKMQSDKGSIPDRFSAQQFSDYHSELNMSSLELGDSALYFCASTSWGTEAFFGQGTRLTVV.